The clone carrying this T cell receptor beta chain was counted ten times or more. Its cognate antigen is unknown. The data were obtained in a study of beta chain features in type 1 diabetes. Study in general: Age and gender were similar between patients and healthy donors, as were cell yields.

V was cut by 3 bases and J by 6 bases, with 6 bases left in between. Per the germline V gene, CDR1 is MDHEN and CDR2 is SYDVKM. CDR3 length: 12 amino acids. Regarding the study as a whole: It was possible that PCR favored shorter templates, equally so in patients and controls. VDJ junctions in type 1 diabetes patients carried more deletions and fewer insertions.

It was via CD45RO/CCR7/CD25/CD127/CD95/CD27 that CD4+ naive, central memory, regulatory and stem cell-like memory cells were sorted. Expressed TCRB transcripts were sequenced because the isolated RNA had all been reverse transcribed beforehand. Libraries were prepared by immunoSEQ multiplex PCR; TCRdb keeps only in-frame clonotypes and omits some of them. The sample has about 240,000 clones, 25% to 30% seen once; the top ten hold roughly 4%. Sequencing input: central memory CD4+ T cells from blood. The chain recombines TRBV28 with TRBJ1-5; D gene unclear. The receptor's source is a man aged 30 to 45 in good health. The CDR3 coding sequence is TGTGCCAGCAGTTTGGAGGGTCAGCCCCAGCATTTT. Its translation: CASSLEGQPQHF.